Listed below are T cell receptor beta chains from one sample, sequenced in a study of blood T cell repertoires in COVID-19. The repertoire was sequenced with immunoSEQ multiplex PCR; TCRdb's copy has only in-frame clones and lacks some. Among around 94,000 clones listed, over 85% were seen once. Source material: peripheral blood. The receptors were sampled from a woman between 50 and 59 years old with COVID-19, enrolled during active disease. Both conserved end residues are part of each CDR3. A D gene is named only where the DNA matches it firmly. Clone size, where shown, is once, few, many, or a class for clones that have expanded.

V	size	D	J	CDR3	DNA
TRBV30	NA	NA	TRBJ2-2	CAWNIRGTGELFF	TGTGCCTGGAATATAAGGGGCACCGGGGAGCTGTTTTTT
TRBV6-2/TRBV6-3	NA	NA	TRBJ1-1	CASSRAGPRGTEAFF	TGTGCCAGCAGCCGGGCGGGACCGCGTGGGACTGAAGCTTTCTTT
TRBV10-1	NA	NA	TRBJ2-5	CASSQVEGTQYF	TGCGCCAGCAGCCAGGTAGAGGGGACCCAGTACTTC
TRBV18	NA	NA	TRBJ1-1	CASSPGARVQQNTEAFF	TGTGCCAGCTCACCAGGGGCTAGAGTTCAGCAGAACACTGAAGCTTTCTTT
TRBV9	NA	TRBD1	TRBJ1-2	CASSADRDHGYTF	TGTGCCAGCAGCGCTGACAGGGACCATGGCTACACCTTC
TRBV6-1	NA	NA	TRBJ1-5	CASSGSSGHQNQPQHF	TGTGCCAGCAGTGGATCGTCTGGACATCAAAATCAGCCCCAGCATTTT
TRBV18	NA	NA	TRBJ2-3	CASSPRSSSTDTQYF	TGTGCCAGCTCACCGAGAAGTTCTAGCACAGATACGCAGTATTTT
TRBV18	NA	NA	TRBJ1-1	CASSPNLDTEAFF	TGTGCCAGCTCACCCAACCTAGACACTGAAGCTTTCTTT
TRBV7-6	NA	TRBD1	TRBJ2-6	CASSLGQGSSGANVLTF	TGTGCCAGCAGCTTGGGACAGGGAAGCTCTGGGGCCAACGTCCTGACTTTC
TRBV6-5	NA	TRBD1	TRBJ2-2	CASSFYRGVGELFF	TGTGCCAGCAGTTTCTACAGGGGGGTCGGGGAGCTGTTTTTT
TRBV28	NA	TRBD2	TRBJ2-3	CASSLLAGGGGDTQYF	TGTGCCAGCAGTTTATTAGCGGGCGGGGGTGGAGATACGCAGTATTTT
TRBV3-1/TRBV3-2	NA	NA	TRBJ2-1	CASSQDPVNEQFF	TGTGCCAGCAGCCAAGATCCTGTGAATGAGCAGTTCTTC
TRBV28	NA	TRBD1	TRBJ1-2	CASRQTGLDGYTF	TGTGCCAGCAGGCAGACAGGGTTGGATGGCTACACCTTC
TRBV6-5	NA	NA	TRBJ1-1	CASRKQTNTEAFF	TGTGCCAGCAGGAAACAGACGAACACTGAAGCTTTCTTT
TRBV11-2	NA	NA	TRBJ1-5	CASSLEGGHQPQHF	TGTGCCAGCAGCTTAGAGGGGGGGCATCAGCCCCAGCATTTT
TRBV28	NA	NA	TRBJ1-5	CARQGTSNQPQHF	TGTGCCAGGCAGGGTACTAGCAATCAGCCCCAGCATTTT
TRBV3-1/TRBV3-2	NA	NA	TRBJ1-4	CASSQETLITSGNELFF	TGTGCCAGCAGCCAAGAAACCCTCATAACGTCAGGGAACGAACTGTTTTTT
TRBV6-2/TRBV6-3	NA	NA	TRBJ1-2	CASSPRERKSYGYTF	TGTGCCAGCAGCCCTAGGGAGAGGAAGAGTTATGGCTACACCTTC
TRBV19	NA	TRBD2	TRBJ2-7	CASSQLAEPYEQYF	TGTGCCAGTAGCCAACTAGCGGAGCCCTACGAGCAGTACTTC
TRBV19	NA	TRBD2	TRBJ2-3	CASSIGRGTSTDTQYF	TGTGCCAGTAGTATAGGGCGGGGGACTAGCACAGATACGCAGTATTTT
TRBV5-4	few	NA	TRBJ1-3	CASSFGTGGPRPGNTIYF	TGTGCCAGCAGCTTCGGTACGGGGGGTCCTCGGCCCGGAAACACCATATATTTT
TRBV29-1	NA	NA	TRBJ2-5	CSVVGRALETQYF	TGCAGCGTTGTAGGCAGGGCACTTGAGACCCAGTACTTC
TRBV6-2/TRBV6-3	NA	TRBD2	TRBJ2-5	CASSLSAGLGETQYF	TGTGCCAGCAGTTTGTCAGCGGGGCTGGGAGAGACCCAGTACTTC
TRBV27	NA	TRBD1	TRBJ2-1	CARGPQGHYYNEQFF	TGTGCCAGGGGTCCACAGGGGCACTACTACAATGAGCAGTTCTTC
TRBV3-1/TRBV3-2	once	TRBD1	TRBJ2-2	CASSRRTGTSTGELFF	TGTGCCAGCAGCCGTCGGACAGGGACGTCCACCGGGGAGCTGTTTTTT
TRBV2	NA	TRBD1	TRBJ1-3	CASTRDREAGNTIYF	TGTGCCAGCACCAGAGACAGGGAGGCTGGAAACACCATATATTTT
TRBV23-1	NA	NA	TRBJ1-6	CASSHTGNRYSPLHF	TGCGCCAGCAGTCATACAGGGAATCGGTATTCACCCCTCCACTTT
TRBV7-3	once	TRBD1	TRBJ1-1	CASSLTTTGTNTEAFF	TGTGCCAGCAGCTTAACGACGACAGGGACGAACACTGAAGCTTTCTTT
TRBV5-1	NA	NA	TRBJ1-6	CASSLKLAGNSPLHF	TGCGCCAGCAGCTTGAAGTTGGCAGGGAATTCACCCCTCCACTTT
TRBV5-1	NA	TRBD1	TRBJ2-1	CASSYQPGQGYNEQFF	TGCGCCAGCTCATATCAACCGGGACAGGGGTACAATGAGCAGTTCTTC
TRBV6-5	NA	NA	TRBJ2-7	CASSYLGTPSYEQYF	TGTGCCAGCAGTTACCTAGGGACACCATCCTACGAGCAGTACTTC
TRBV5-4	NA	TRBD2	TRBJ2-2	CASSPNGRANTGELFF	TGTGCCAGCAGCCCTAATGGGAGGGCGAACACCGGGGAGCTGTTTTTT
TRBV3-1/TRBV3-2	NA	NA	TRBJ1-1	CASSPLAGNTEAFF	TGTGCCAGCAGCCCTTTAGCGGGTAACACTGAAGCTTTCTTT
TRBV11-1	NA	NA	TRBJ2-2	CASSLRRNTGELFF	TGTGCCAGCAGCTTGAGGCGGAACACCGGGGAGCTGTTTTTT
TRBV3-1/TRBV3-2	NA	NA	TRBJ1-2	CASSQDPGNYGYTF	TGTGCCAGCAGCCAAGACCCAGGAAACTATGGCTACACCTTC
TRBV9	NA	TRBD1	TRBJ1-1	CASSPRTGMDTEAFF	TGTGCCAGCAGCCCAAGGACAGGGATGGACACTGAAGCTTTCTTT
TRBV5-5	NA	NA	TRBJ1-2	CASSLLSQRGYTF	TGTGCCAGCAGCTTGTTATCGCAGAGGGGCTACACCTTC
TRBV5-1	NA	TRBD2	TRBJ2-6	CASRYTSGGGSGANVLTF	TGCGCCAGCAGGTATACTAGCGGGGGAGGCTCTGGGGCCAACGTCCTGACTTTC
TRBV29-1	NA	NA	TRBJ1-4	CSVPSTGEKLFF	TGCAGCGTTCCCTCGACGGGGGAAAAACTGTTTTTT
TRBV5-5	NA	NA	TRBJ1-5	CASSFQGLNQPQHF	TGTGCCAGCAGCTTTCAGGGATTAAATCAGCCCCAGCATTTT
TRBV6-5	NA	NA	TRBJ1-5	CASSPQGESQPQHF	TGTGCCAGCAGTCCCCAAGGGGAAAGTCAGCCCCAGCATTTT
TRBV21-1	few	NA	TRBJ1-1	CASSRTGGGNTEAFF	TGTGCCAGCAGCCGGACAGGGGGAGGAAACACTGAAGCTTTCTTT
TRBV24-1	once	TRBD2	TRBJ2-5	CATSDSTSGAETQYF	TGTGCCACCAGTGATTCAACTAGCGGGGCAGAGACCCAGTACTTC
TRBV19	NA	TRBD1	TRBJ1-2	CASSVPPGQGALGYTF	TGTGCCAGTAGTGTACCACCGGGACAGGGGGCGCTTGGCTACACCTTC
TRBV5-1	NA	TRBD1	TRBJ2-3	CASGQGASADTQYF	TGCGCCAGCGGACAGGGGGCTAGTGCTGATACGCAGTATTTT
TRBV2	NA	NA	TRBJ1-2	CASRTAYGYTF	TGTGCCAGCCGGACAGCCTATGGCTACACCTTC
TRBV11-3	NA	NA	TRBJ2-1	CASSSRGAAYNEQFF	TGTGCCAGCAGCTCCAGGGGTGCGGCCTACAATGAGCAGTTCTTC
TRBV9	NA	NA	TRBJ2-3	CASSVSTTTDTQYF	TGTGCCAGCAGCGTATCGACGACTACAGATACGCAGTATTTT
TRBV6-1	NA	TRBD1	TRBJ1-2	CASSENQGAYGYTF	TGTGCCAGCAGTGAAAATCAGGGGGCCTATGGCTACACCTTC
TRBV11-3	few	NA	TRBJ2-7	CASSHIVLDTYEQYF	TGTGCCAGCAGCCACATTGTTTTGGACACCTACGAGCAGTACTTC
TRBV19	NA	TRBD1	TRBJ2-3	CATSSPGQGVTDTQYF	TGTGCCACCTCATCGCCGGGACAGGGCGTCACAGATACGCAGTATTTT
TRBV27	NA	TRBD1	TRBJ1-1	CASSAPGGAEAFF	TGTGCCAGCAGTGCCCCAGGGGGCGCGGAAGCTTTCTTT
TRBV18	once	TRBD2	TRBJ2-7	CASSRTSGGVDEQYF	TGTGCCAGCTCACGGACTAGCGGGGGGGTAGACGAGCAGTACTTC
TRBV6-2/TRBV6-3	NA	TRBD2	TRBJ2-7	CASSWGSGGASHEQYF	TGTGCCAGCAGTTGGGGGAGCGGGGGGGCCAGCCACGAGCAGTACTTC
TRBV19	NA	TRBD1	TRBJ2-7	CASSIWAGGVDEQYF	TGTGCCAGTAGTATATGGGCAGGGGGCGTAGACGAGCAGTACTTC